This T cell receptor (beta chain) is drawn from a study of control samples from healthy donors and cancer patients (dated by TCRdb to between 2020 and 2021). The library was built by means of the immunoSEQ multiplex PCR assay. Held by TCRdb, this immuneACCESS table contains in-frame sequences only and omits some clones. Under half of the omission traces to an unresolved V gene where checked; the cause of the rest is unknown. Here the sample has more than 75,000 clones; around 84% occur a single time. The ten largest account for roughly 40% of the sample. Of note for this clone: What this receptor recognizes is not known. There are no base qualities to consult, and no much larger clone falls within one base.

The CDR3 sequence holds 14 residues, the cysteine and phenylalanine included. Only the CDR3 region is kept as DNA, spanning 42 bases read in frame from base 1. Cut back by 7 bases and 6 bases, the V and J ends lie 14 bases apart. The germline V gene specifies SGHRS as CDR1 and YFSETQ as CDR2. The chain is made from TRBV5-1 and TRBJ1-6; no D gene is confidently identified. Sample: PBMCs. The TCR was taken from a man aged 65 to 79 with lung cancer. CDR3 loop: CASGPDGTNSPLHF. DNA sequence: TGCGCCAGCGGCCCCGACGGAACTAATTCACCCCTCCACTTT.